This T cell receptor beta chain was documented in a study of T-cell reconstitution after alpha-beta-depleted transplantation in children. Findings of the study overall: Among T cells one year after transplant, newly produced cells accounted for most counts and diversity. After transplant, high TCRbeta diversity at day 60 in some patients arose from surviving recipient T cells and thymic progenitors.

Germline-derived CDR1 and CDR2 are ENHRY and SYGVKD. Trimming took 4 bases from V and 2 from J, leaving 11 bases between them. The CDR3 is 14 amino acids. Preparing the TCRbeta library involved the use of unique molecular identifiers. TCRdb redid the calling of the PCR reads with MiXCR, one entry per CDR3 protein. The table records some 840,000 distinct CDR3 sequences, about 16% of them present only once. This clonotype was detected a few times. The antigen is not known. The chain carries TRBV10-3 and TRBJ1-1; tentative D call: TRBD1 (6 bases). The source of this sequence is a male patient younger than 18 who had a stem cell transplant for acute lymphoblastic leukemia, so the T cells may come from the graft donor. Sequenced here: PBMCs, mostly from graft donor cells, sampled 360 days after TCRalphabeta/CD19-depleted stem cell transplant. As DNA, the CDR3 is TGTGCCATCAGTGTCCGGGGGGGCAACACTGAAGCTTTCTTT. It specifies CAISVRGGNTEAFF.